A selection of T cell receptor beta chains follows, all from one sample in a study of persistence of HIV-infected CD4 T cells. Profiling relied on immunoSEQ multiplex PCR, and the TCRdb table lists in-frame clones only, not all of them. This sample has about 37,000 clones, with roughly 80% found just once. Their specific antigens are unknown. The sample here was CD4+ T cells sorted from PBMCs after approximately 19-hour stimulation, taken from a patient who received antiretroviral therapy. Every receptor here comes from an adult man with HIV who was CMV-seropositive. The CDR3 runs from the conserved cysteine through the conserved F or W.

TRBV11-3,CASSPGGSYNEQFF
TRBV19,CASLQGAGGPQHF
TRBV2,CASRSGQSSYNSPLHF
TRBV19,CASSINSGGATDTQYF
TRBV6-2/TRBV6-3,CASSVGTGGQPQHF
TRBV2,CASYQGGSGNTIYF
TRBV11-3,CASSQRTSGGRDTQYF
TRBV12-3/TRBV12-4,CASSSNLVSKYF
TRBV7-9,CASSLEQGIAWGYTF
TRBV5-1,CASSLGASGGDTQYF
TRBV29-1,CSVIYGPEELFF
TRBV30,CAFQTGARNSPLHF
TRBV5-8,CASSFGQGHGYTF
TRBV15,CATSRVRQGTDTQYF
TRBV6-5,CASSYPQKQGPEQYF
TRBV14,CASRGQGGTEAFF
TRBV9,CASSSPRGDQSGNTIYF
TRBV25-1,CASSEFGARGEQYF
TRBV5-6,CASSLQGLDEKLFF
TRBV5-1,CASSPRSGDYPGNTIYF
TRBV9,CASSVGGQTSYEQYF
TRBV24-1,CATSDLRAETQYF
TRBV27,CASRPAKGGPGNEQFF
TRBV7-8,CASSMGVSGELFF
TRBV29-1,CSVDTQYF
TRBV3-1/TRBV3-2,CASSPGGARDYGYTF
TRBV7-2,CASSFTKATNEKLFF
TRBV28,CASSLNQPQHF
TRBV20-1,CSASAGTGANEKLFF
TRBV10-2,CASSESLDRGRVNTEAFF
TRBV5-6,CASSVDSLAGNTIYF
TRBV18,CASSPGAGKLYGYTF
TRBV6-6,CASGRDSRNTEAFF
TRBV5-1,CASSRTVSSYNEQFF
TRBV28,CASSLSAEGSYNEQFF
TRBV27,CASKPDIGGGADGELFF
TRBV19,CASSILLAGTDGSGANVLTF
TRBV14,CASSPKRTGYGYTF
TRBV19,CASSRLLTGANQPQHF
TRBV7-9,CASSLRGTRVDEQYF
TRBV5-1,CASSVDRGANTGELFF
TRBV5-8,CASSLGYAGSGANVLTF
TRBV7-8,CASSLERGARGANVLTF
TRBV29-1,CSVRRGYEQYF
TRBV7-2,CASSPYIQDSEKLFF
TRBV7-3,CASSSDPTGETQYF
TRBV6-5,CASSYQGRNTEAFF
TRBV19,CASAYRGAKNIQYF
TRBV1,CTSSQVNKQGEDTEAFF
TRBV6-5,CASSLRGREQPQHF
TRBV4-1,CASSPTGTRINYGYTF
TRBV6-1,CASSDNPGHSSYNSPLHF
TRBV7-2,CASSFRWGPTDTQYF
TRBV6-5,CASSYWGRSNQPQHF
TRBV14,CASSQVQAPNSYEQYF
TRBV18,CASSPNPGYTEAFF